This is a list of T cell receptor beta chains from one sample in a study of T cell repertoires in cytomegalovirus infection. TCRdb itself ran the reads through MiXCR, one entry per CDR3 protein. The data hold hundreds of thousands of distinct CDR3 sequences, with about 24% observed a single time. Input material: CD8+ T cells from PBMCs. All receptors come from a human donor in good health (CMV status not recorded). Some clones in this sample may be carry-over from other donors' samples. CDR3s include the opening cysteine and the closing phenylalanine or tryptophan.

v_gene,j_gene,CDR3aa
TRBV29-1,TRBJ2-5,CSVVRGIIQETQYF
TRBV28,TRBJ2-3,CATSQLIGHTQYF
TRBV2,TRBJ2-1,CASSIPLTGSYNEQFF
TRBV28,TRBJ2-2,CASRPTPSNTGELFF
TRBV6-5,TRBJ2-7,CASRLQGLPYEQYF
TRBV10-1,TRBJ2-1,CASSDRPGKVNEQFF
TRBV10-2,TRBJ1-1,CASSESRHTTEAFF
TRBV29-1,TRBJ1-1,CSVEDRLWGAKTEAFF
TRBV10-2,TRBJ1-1,CASSEVWGEAFF
TRBV5-1,TRBJ2-1,CASSGGAGDQFF
TRBV23-1,TRBJ2-7,CASSPKGLERSYEQYF
TRBV4-1,TRBJ2-7,CASSHGTGSYEQYF
TRBV6-1,TRBJ2-5,CASSEEQGALLETQYF
TRBV10-3,TRBJ2-1,CAISGQANEQFF
TRBV27,TRBJ2-1,CASSGRLAGRFNNEQFF
TRBV4-3,TRBJ1-4,CASSQELGFVNEKLFF
TRBV20-1,TRBJ1-2,CSASTRDRTIGGGYTF
TRBV20-1,TRBJ1-1,CSATIPGNTEAFF
TRBV7-4,TRBJ2-3,CASSFQLTRGTRVTDTQYF
TRBV6-2/TRBV6-3,TRBJ2-5,CASRPNYQETQYF
TRBV7-2,TRBJ1-2,CASKSTRERNGYTF
TRBV28,TRBJ2-2,CASGPDRGELFF
TRBV7-9,TRBJ2-1,CASSFGRDIVDNEQFF
TRBV6-2/TRBV6-3,TRBJ1-1,CASSPDRGATEAFF
TRBV20-1,TRBJ2-2,CSASSGPNTGELFF
TRBV7-2,TRBJ1-4,CASSPPHGRTDNEKLFF
TRBV7-2,TRBJ1-2,CASSRALLLDGYTF
TRBV7-9,TRBJ1-1,CASRPTGTEAFF
TRBV7-9,TRBJ2-7,CASSHQGQESYEQYF
TRBV7-9,TRBJ1-2,CASSWTGGFGYTF
TRBV7-6,TRBJ2-2,CASVLSGGPTGELFF
TRBV2,TRBJ2-1,CASSEVASGGLSSYNEQFF
TRBV7-2,TRBJ1-5,CASSVTGYSNQPQHF
TRBV6-2/TRBV6-3,TRBJ2-3,CASSSEGQPHTDTQYF
TRBV19,TRBJ2-1,CASSIWTTYNEQFF
TRBV7-6,TRBJ2-5,CASSYDRVETQYF
TRBV7-9,TRBJ1-4,CASSAGEGSDIEKLFF
TRBV7-9,TRBJ2-3,CASSPSPDRGFHTDTQYF
TRBV20-1,TRBJ1-6,CSATGQGAMGSPLHF
TRBV7-9,TRBJ1-1,CASSLAILTGVRTEAFF
TRBV12-3/TRBV12-4,TRBJ2-3,CASSLTSGGADIDTQYF
TRBV5-1,TRBJ1-2,CASSLEPGLRYGYTF
TRBV6-6,TRBJ1-4,CASSSPEGGNEKLFF
TRBV7-2,TRBJ2-7,CASSIEGTVYEQYF
TRBV14,TRBJ2-1,CASNQRDRVIEQFF
TRBV9,TRBJ2-5,CASLQETQYF
TRBV28,TRBJ2-1,CASIGDEQFF
TRBV9,TRBJ2-2,CASSPGGGENTGELFF
TRBV13,TRBJ1-1,CASSLDPDAEAFF
TRBV20-1,TRBJ1-4,CSARETRVKKLFF
TRBV29-1,TRBJ1-2,CSVSGTGVNGYTF
TRBV5-5,TRBJ2-3,CASKDLRTGAEDTQYF
TRBV7-6,TRBJ1-1,CASSEGTPSEAFF
TRBV19,TRBJ1-1,CASSGRGDTEAFF
TRBV6-6,TRBJ2-2,CASSQRQGEVTGELFF
TRBV5-1,TRBJ2-1,CASGEQGDNEQFF
TRBV12-3/TRBV12-4,TRBJ1-2,CASSLSRQGLVVNYGYTF
TRBV6-2/TRBV6-3,TRBJ2-7,CASSFFNPGQITSYEQYF
TRBV5-1,TRBJ2-1,CASSPVPADEQFF
TRBV7-3,TRBJ2-3,CASSLMVLSTDTQYF